This T cell receptor beta chain was found in a study of blood T cell repertoires in COVID-19. Study details: The United States, Italy and Spain were the sources of the acute and convalescent COVID-19 samples. T cells, B-cell-depleted T cells, or PBMCs provided the cDNA or gDNA that served as material.

Here immunoSEQ multiplex PCR was the method, and the copy in TCRdb shows in-frame clones only, minus some. The sample has 300,000 to 350,000 clones; about nine tenths are singletons. CDR1 SGHNT and CDR2 YYREEE come from the germline V gene (reference sequence). This CDR3 has 14 amino acids. V lost 0 bases and J 9 bases, leaving 13 bases between the germline ends. Donors were grouped by their self-reported clinical history. Symptom resolution, clearance, or two negative PCRs marked donors in Cohort 3 as recovered. The sequenced sample was PBMCs or T cells enriched from blood (not recorded which). The J gene is TRBJ2-1, the V gene TRBV5-4, with D possibly matching TRBD2 (6 bases). This TCR derives from a woman in her thirties who had recovered from COVID-19. CDR3 sequence: CASSLVSLASEQFF. CDR3 DNA sequence: TGTGCCAGCAGCTTGGTTTCACTAGCTAGTGAGCAGTTCTTC.